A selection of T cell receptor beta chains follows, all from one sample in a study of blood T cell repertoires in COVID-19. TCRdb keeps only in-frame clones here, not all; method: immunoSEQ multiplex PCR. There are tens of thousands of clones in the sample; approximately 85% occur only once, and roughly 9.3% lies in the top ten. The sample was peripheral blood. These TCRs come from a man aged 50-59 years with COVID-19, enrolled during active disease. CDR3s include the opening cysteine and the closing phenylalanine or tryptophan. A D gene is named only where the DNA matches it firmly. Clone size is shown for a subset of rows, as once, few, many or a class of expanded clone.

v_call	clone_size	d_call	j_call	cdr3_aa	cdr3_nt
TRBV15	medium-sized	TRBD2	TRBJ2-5	CATSGLAGETQYF	TGTGCCACCAGCGGTCTAGCGGGAGAGACCCAGTACTTC
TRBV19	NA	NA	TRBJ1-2	CASSTSGGVNSGYTF	TGTGCCAGTAGTACCTCAGGAGGGGTGAATTCAGGCTACACCTTC
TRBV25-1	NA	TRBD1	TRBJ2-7	CASSEWRQGAREQYF	TGTGCCAGCAGTGAATGGCGACAGGGGGCAAGGGAGCAGTACTTC
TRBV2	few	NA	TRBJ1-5	CASKRQFYSNQPQHF	TGTGCCAGCAAGAGACAGTTTTATAGCAATCAGCCCCAGCATTTT
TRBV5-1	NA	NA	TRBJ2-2	CASSLEGAPGELFF	TGCGCCAGCAGCTTGGAAGGGGCACCCGGGGAGCTGTTTTTT
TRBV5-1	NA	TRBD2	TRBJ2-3	CASSQGLPVGTDTQYF	TGCGCCAGCAGCCAGGGACTACCCGTAGGCACAGATACGCAGTATTTT
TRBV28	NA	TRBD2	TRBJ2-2	CASSETSGNTGELFF	TGTGCCAGCAGTGAGACTAGCGGGAACACCGGGGAGCTGTTTTTT
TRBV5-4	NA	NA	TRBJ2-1	CASSSRGERNEQFF	TGTGCCAGCAGCTCGCGAGGTGAACGTAATGAGCAGTTCTTC
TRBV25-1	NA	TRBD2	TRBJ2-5	CASSELAGKETQYF	TGTGCCAGCAGTGAACTAGCGGGCAAAGAGACCCAGTACTTC
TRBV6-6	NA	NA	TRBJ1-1	CASSPPGLSTEAFF	TGTGCCAGCAGTCCCCCCGGACTTAGCACTGAAGCTTTCTTT
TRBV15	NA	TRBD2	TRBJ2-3	CATSTPSGRVGTQYF	TGTGCCACCAGCACCCCTAGCGGGAGGGTTGGTACGCAGTATTTT
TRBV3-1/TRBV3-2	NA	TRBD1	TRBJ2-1	CASTLTGGEYNEQFF	TGTGCCAGCACCTTGACAGGGGGCGAATACAATGAGCAGTTCTTC
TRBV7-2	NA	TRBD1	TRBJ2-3	CASSISLTGGAFTDTQYF	TGTGCCAGCAGCATAAGCTTGACAGGGGGCGCTTTCACAGATACGCAGTATTTT
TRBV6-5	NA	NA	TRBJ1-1	CASTPRGGTEAFF	TGTGCCAGCACCCCTCGAGGGGGCACTGAAGCTTTCTTT
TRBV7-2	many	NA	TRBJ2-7	CASSPCPRDSYF	TGTGCCAGCAGCCCGTGTCCCAGGGATTCGTACTTC
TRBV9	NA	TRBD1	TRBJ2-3	CASSRQGVSTDTQYF	TGTGCCAGCAGCAGACAGGGCGTGAGCACAGATACGCAGTATTTT
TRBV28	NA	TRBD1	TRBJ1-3	CASHRGDNGNTIYF	TGTGCCAGCCACAGGGGGGACAATGGAAACACCATATATTTT
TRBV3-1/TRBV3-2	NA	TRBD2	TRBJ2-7	CASKAGEEVQYF	TGTGCCAGCAAAGCGGGAGAGGAGGTGCAGTACTTC
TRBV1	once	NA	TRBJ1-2	CTSSEQGAHDYGYTF	TGCACCAGCAGCGAACAGGGGGCGCATGACTATGGCTACACCTTC
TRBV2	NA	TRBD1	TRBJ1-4	CASSEPTGLNEKLFF	TGTGCCAGCAGTGAACCGACAGGGCTGAATGAAAAACTGTTTTTT
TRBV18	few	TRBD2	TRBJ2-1	CASSPNSGLMGNEQFF	TGTGCCAGCTCACCAAATAGCGGGCTGATGGGCAATGAGCAGTTCTTC
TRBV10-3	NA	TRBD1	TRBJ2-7	CAATGTGQLTTYYEQYF	TGTGCCGCCACCGGGACAGGGCAACTAACCACGTACTACGAGCAGTACTTC
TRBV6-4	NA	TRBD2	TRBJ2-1	CASSAQLAGAGEQFF	TGTGCCAGCAGTGCCCAACTAGCGGGAGCGGGTGAGCAGTTCTTC
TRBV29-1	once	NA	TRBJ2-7	CSVGLSYEQYF	TGCAGCGTCGGACTTTCCTACGAGCAGTACTTC
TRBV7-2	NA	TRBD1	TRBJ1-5	CASSLAGGRGNQPQHF	TGTGCCAGCAGCTTGGCAGGGGGCCGGGGCAATCAGCCCCAGCATTTT
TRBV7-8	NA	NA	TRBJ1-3	CASSLELTSGNTIYF	TGTGCCAGCAGCTTAGAACTGACATCTGGAAACACCATATATTTT
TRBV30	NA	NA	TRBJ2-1	CAWSVAYNEQFF	TGTGCCTGGAGCGTTGCGTACAATGAGCAGTTCTTC
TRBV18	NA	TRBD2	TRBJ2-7	CASSLLGLAGASEQYF	TGTGCCAGCTCACTACTGGGACTAGCGGGAGCTAGCGAGCAGTACTTC
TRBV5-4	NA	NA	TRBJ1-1	CASRQTGNTEAFF	TGTGCCAGCAGACAAACAGGGAACACTGAAGCTTTCTTT
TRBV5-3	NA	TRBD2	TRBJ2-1	CARSLSGRGNEQFF	TGTGCCAGAAGCTTGAGCGGGAGAGGTAATGAGCAGTTCTTC
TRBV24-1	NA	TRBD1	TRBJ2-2	CATSDPLGQGNTGELFF	TGTGCCACCAGTGACCCCCTAGGACAGGGGAACACCGGGGAGCTGTTTTTT
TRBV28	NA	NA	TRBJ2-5	CASSLQETQYF	TGTGCCAGCAGTTTACAGGAGACCCAGTACTTC
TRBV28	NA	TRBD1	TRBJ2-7	CASTLSGPGQGAGEQYF	TGTGCCAGCACCCTAAGTGGTCCGGGACAGGGGGCAGGCGAGCAGTACTTC
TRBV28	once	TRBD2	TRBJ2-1	CASTIAGGPFNEQFF	TGTGCCAGCACCATAGCGGGAGGGCCTTTTAATGAGCAGTTCTTC
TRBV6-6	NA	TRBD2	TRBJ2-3	CASTSRGGRFTDTQYF	TGTGCCAGCACCTCGCGGGGCGGGAGGTTCACAGATACGCAGTATTTT
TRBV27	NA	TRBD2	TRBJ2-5	CASSFSGGWGQETQYF	TGTGCCAGCAGTTTCTCGGGGGGATGGGGTCAAGAGACCCAGTACTTC
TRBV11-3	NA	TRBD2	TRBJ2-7	CASSLGRAGVSEQYF	TGTGCCAGCAGCTTAGGTAGAGCGGGAGTAAGCGAGCAGTACTTC
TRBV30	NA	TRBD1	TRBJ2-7	CAWNRRTGNYEQYF	TGTGCCTGGAACAGGAGGACAGGAAACTACGAGCAGTACTTC
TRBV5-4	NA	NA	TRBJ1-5	CASSSDIDQPQHF	TGTGCCAGCAGCTCAGACATCGATCAGCCCCAGCATTTT
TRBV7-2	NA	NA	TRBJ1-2	CASSLIGGEANYGYTF	TGTGCCAGCAGCTTAATCGGGGGAGAAGCTAACTATGGCTACACCTTC
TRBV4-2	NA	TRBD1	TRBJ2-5	CASSDPGQAQETQYF	TGTGCCAGCAGCGACCCCGGACAGGCCCAAGAGACCCAGTACTTC
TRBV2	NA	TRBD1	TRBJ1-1	CASSRTGGSAFF	TGTGCCAGCAGTAGGACAGGGGGCTCCGCTTTCTTT
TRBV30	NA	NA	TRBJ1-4	CACVGGRDEKLFF	TGTGCCTGTGTAGGGGGAAGGGATGAAAAACTGTTTTTT
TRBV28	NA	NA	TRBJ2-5	CASSLGFETQYF	TGTGCCAGCAGTCTAGGATTTGAGACCCAGTACTTC
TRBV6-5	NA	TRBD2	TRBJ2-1	CASTRTSGATVFF	TGTGCCAGCACCCGGACTAGCGGGGCTACTGTGTTCTTC